Each of the 9 T cell receptor beta chains below was sequenced from the same sample in a study of blood T cell repertoires in COVID-19 (TCRdb year 2020). Library preparation was by the immunoSEQ multiplex PCR assay. TCRdb took over this immuneACCESS table, retaining in-frame rearrangements with V and J assigned. Such tables are incomplete; in checked studies, under half of the missing clones stem from an unresolved V gene, and the remainder is unexplained. The table for this sample lists about 170,000 clones; approximately 80% of them were counted only once. The ten largest clones capture 9.5% to 15% of the sample. Sequenced sample: PBMCs or T cells enriched from blood (not recorded which). The source is a man in his forties or fifties who had recovered from COVID-19.

The rearrangement uses TRBV3-1 (or the pseudogene TRBV3-2) and TRBJ1-5; 7 bases align to TRBD1. Germline V gives CDR1 LGHDT, CDR2 YNNKEL (reference sequence). The CDR3 is made up of 15 amino acids. The V gene end was trimmed by 2 bases and the J gene end by 3 bases; junction bases not matched to a gene: 4. The DNA of the CDR3 is TGTGCCAGCAGCCAAAGGGGACAGTACAATCAGCCCCAGCATTTT. Encoded protein: CASSQRGQYNQPQHF.

The rearrangement links TRBV19 to TRBJ1-5; 9 nucleotides match TRBD1. V was pared by 5 bases and J by 1 base, with 6 bases of the junction left unmatched. Germline V gene lookup returns CDR1 LNHDA and CDR2 SQIVND (reference sequence). The CDR3 extends over 16 amino acids. CDR3 DNA: TGTGCCAGTAGTCGGGACAGGGCACAAAGCAATCAGCCCCAGCATTTT. Protein: CASSRDRAQSNQPQHF.

This clone has just one count. V and J are TRBV27 and TRBJ1-5; 12 bases are shared with TRBD1. The CDR3 is made up of 15 amino acids. The junction had 3 bases not matched to a gene; V was cut back by 2 bases and J by 7 bases. Per the germline V gene, CDR1 is MNHEY and CDR2 is SMNVEV (reference sequence). In nucleotides, the CDR3 is TGTGCCAGCAGTTTAGGGGGACAGGGGGCGCAGCCCCAGCATTTT. It codes for CASSLGGQGAQPQHF.

The gene calls are TRBV6-5 and TRBJ1-5; 7 nucleotides agree with TRBD1. The V gene end was trimmed by 6 bases and the J gene end by 6 bases; junction bases not matched to a gene: 11. The CDR3 has 15 amino acids. CDR1 and CDR2 from the germline V gene are MNHEY and SVGAGI. CDR3 sequence: CASSRDSTRGQPQHF. For the CDR3, the DNA is TGTGCCAGCAGCAGGGACAGCACACGGGGTCAGCCCCAGCATTTT.

The CDR3 region has the DNA TGTGCCACCAGCAGAGTGGGGGGGATCACTGAAGCTTTCTTT. Amino acids: CATSRVGGITEAFF. The V and J genes are TRBV15 and TRBJ1-1; D is perhaps TRBD1 (5 bases). CDR3 size: 14 residues. Germline CDR1 reads LNHNV; CDR2 reads YYDKDF (reference sequence). V lost 1 base and J lost 4, with 10 bases in between.

As for this clone: Germline is not matched at one junction end, which may reflect a read error. V gene TRBV7-7 combines with J gene TRBJ1-2, with TRBD1 as a possible D gene (6 bases). Germline values: CDR1 SSHAT, CDR2 FNYEAQ (reference sequence). This CDR3 is built from 16 residues. As DNA, the CDR3 is TGTGCTAGCAGCCCTATCCTTGACGGGGGGGCGGAGGGCTACACCTTC. Translating gives CASSPILDGGAEGYTF.

This chain joins TRBV7-2 and TRBJ2-4, with D unresolved. Germline V gene sequence: CDR1 SGHTA, CDR2 FQGNSA. This CDR3 spans 16 amino acids. V dropped 0 bases and J dropped 0 bases, with 9 bases sitting between them. The CDR3 coding sequence is TGTGCCAGCAGCTTAGCCGGCAGACTAGCCAAAAACATTCAGTACTTC. Amino acid sequence: CASSLAGRLAKNIQYF.

This chain uses TRBV7-9 with TRBJ1-2; D is unresolved. V lost 1 base and J lost 4, with 4 bases in between. In germline, CDR1 is SEHNR, CDR2 FQNEAQ (reference sequence). The CDR3 loop spans 12 amino acids. The CDR3 DNA reads TGTGCCAGCAGCTTAGGGGCCTATGGCTACACCTTC. It codes for CASSLGAYGYTF.

The chain links TRBV6-5 to TRBJ2-3, with 7 bases that match TRBD2. Unmatched junction bases numbered 8, after V lost 7 bases and J lost 1 base. Per germline, CDR1 MNHEY and CDR2 SVGAGI. CDR3 length: 15 residues. CDR3 sequence reads: CASNVGGGGTDTQYF. The CDR3 nucleotides are TGTGCCAGCAACGTGGGCGGGGGAGGCACAGATACGCAGTATTTT.